This T cell receptor beta chain was documented in a study of blood T cell repertoires in COVID-19. This CDR3 region has 17 residues. V was clipped by 3 bases and J by 0 bases, with 16 bases between them. Germline values: CDR1 KGHSH, CDR2 LQKENI. Participants reported their clinical history, and cohort assignment relied on those reports. The data were produced by immunoSEQ multiplex PCR, yet TCRdb's version contains in-frame clones alone and is incomplete. The table records 350,000 to 400,000 clones, roughly nine tenths of them present only once. V usage is TRBV18 and J usage is TRBJ2-3; maybe TRBD2 (5 bases). Sequencing used PBMCs or T cells enriched from blood (not recorded which). The clonotype was recovered from a man between 18 and 35 years old who had recovered from COVID-19. The CDR3 sequence: CASSPLVGLTSTDTQYF. The DNA for the CDR3 is TGTGCCAGCTCACCCTTGGTCGGACTCACTAGCACAGATACGCAGTATTTT.